This T cell receptor beta chain was observed in a study of shared clonotypes between healthy human individuals (dated by TCRdb to about 2020). Turning to the overall study: The cohort comprised a couple of women and three men aged 18 to 49 years. The study deeply sequenced blood TCR repertoires of several healthy adults to estimate repertoire size and the extent of clonotype sharing between individuals. To increase sequencing depth and limit assay-specific biases, different laboratories used diverse techniques to prepare libraries and sequence TCR repertoires. Each donor's leukapheresis produced roughly between roughly 0.94 and 9.5 billion PBMCs. For each donor, three plates each were used for CD4 naive and CD4 memory, two plates were used for CD8 naive, and one plate was used for CD8 memory. Results the study describes overall, beyond this receptor: Higher generation probabilities were observed for clonotypes shared by all four sorted-subset donors than for non-shared clonotypes. Rarefaction of sorted-subset datasets indicated incomplete sequencing despite the large sequencing depth. Pairwise subsampling indicated that sequencing depth was expected to affect the degree of clonotype sharing among donors. Sampling was restricted to blood, and TCR repertoires in tissue are likely to differ from TCR repertoires in blood. Sharing across several donors was observed for roughly 5.4% of naive CD4, around 3.5% of naive CD8, 2% to 2.5% of memory CD4, and about 0.4% of memory CD8 clonotypes. Because the study included only a small number of donors, the genetic and exposure-history diversity represented was limited. Larger estimated clonotype richness was generally found for naive subsets than for memory subsets.

The CDR3, cysteine through phenylalanine, is 17 amino acids long. Only CDR3 DNA remains: 51 bases, in frame from the first base. The germline V gene specifies MDHEN as CDR1 and SYDVKM as CDR2. V is trimmed back by 6 bases and J by 2 bases, and the junction contains 10 bases that no gene match accounts for. Using the deep immunoSEQ assay, multiplex PCR amplified TCR CDR3 regions from genomic DNA. For each cell subset, the extracted genomic DNA was distributed evenly across all wells of several immunoSEQ 96-well plates, and each plate served as one replicate. For sorted subsets, each replicate PCR was loaded with 200 to 250 ng genomic DNA, equivalent to 25,000 to 30,000 T cell genomes. Purified libraries were quantified with a Qubit 3.0 fluorometer, sized on a Bioanalyzer 2100, and re-quantified with the KAPA Library Quantification kit. Every immunoSEQ 96-well plate was sequenced on a dedicated single-read 150-cycle Illumina NextSeq 550 flow cell. The paper's data handling went like this. Because the immunoSEQ output held only junctional sequences and lacked quality scores, the filtering could not match the filtering applied to full-length reads. To assign V/J genes and CDR3, sequences were annotated using PyIR, a Python wrapper for IgBLAST v1.9, with IMGT germline references. Any read was removed if the V/J assignment was weak (E-value above 1e-6), the CDR3 was missing, or the read contained stop codons, out-of-frame junctions, or ambiguous translated residues. V3J clonotypes were defined as sequences sharing the same inferred V gene, J gene, and CDR3 amino acid sequence. To compute the percentage overlap between repertoires, the number of shared unique clonotypes was divided by the size of the smaller repertoire. Richness of each repertoire was evaluated using RTK rarefaction, the Chao1 estimator, and Recon v2.1 estimates of unobserved clonotypes. For all TCRbeta clonotypes obtained by the gDNA method from a few donors, generation probabilities were computed with OLGA. This immuneACCESS table, as held by TCRdb, lists in-frame sequences with V and J called but not all clones. Of the missing ones, under half trace to an unresolved V gene in checked studies; the others have no known cause. The DNA gave D and trimming, while V, J and clone size come from that table. The table for this sample lists some 740,000 clones; over 90% of them were counted only once. Approximately 25% of the sample rests with the top ten.

A remark on this clone: Its antigen remains unidentified. No base qualities exist here, and no much larger clone lies one base off it.

For the CD8 naive samples, CD45RO-negative cells were positively selected for CCR7, yielding a CD45RA+CCR7+ population from which TemRA cells were excluded. Donors were healthy HIV-negative adults with no recently reported acute infections or vaccinations. Every donor was a Caucasian adult residing in Nashville, Tennessee, USA. After blood collection by leukapheresis, PBMCs were isolated using Ficoll-Histopaque density gradient centrifugation and then cryopreserved in the vapor phase of liquid nitrogen. Analytical flow cytometry was used to check the purity and quantity of each magnetically sorted T cell population. Each sorted fraction had its genomic DNA isolated and then quantified by UV absorbance on a Nanodrop 2000c.

The receptor comes from a man aged 25-45 years in good health. The rearranged segments are TRBV28 and TRBJ1-5; 10 central bases correspond to TRBD1. Sample: naive CD8+ T cells sorted from blood. The meaning of the sample's cell subset or site label: CD45RA+CCR7+. The CDR3: CASSPGQGGWGNQPQHF. The nucleotides are TGTGCCAGCAGCCCCGGACAGGGGGGATGGGGCAATCAGCCCCAGCATTTT.